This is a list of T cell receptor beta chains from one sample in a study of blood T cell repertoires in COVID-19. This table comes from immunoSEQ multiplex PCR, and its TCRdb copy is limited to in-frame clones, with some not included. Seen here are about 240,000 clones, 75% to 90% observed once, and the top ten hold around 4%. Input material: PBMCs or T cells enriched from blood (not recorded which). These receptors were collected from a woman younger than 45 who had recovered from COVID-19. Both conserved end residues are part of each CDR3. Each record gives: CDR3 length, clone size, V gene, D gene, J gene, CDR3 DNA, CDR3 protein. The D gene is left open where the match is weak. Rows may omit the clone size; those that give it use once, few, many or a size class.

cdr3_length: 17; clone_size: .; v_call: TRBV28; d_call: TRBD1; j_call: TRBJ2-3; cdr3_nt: TGTGCCAGCAGTTCCGGGACAGGACCTTATCGCACAGATACGCAGTATTTT; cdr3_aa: CASSSGTGPYRTDTQYF
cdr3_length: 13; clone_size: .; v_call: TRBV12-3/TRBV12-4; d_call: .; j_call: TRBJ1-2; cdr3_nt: TGTGCCAGCAGCTCGACAATTAACTATGGCTACACCTTC; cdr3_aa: CASSSTINYGYTF
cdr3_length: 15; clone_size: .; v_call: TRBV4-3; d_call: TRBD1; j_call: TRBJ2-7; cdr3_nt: TGCGCCAGCAGCCAAGATCCTAGGGACAGGGACGAGCAGTACTTC; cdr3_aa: CASSQDPRDRDEQYF
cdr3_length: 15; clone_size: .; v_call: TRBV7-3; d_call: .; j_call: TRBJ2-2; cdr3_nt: TGTGCCAGCAGCTTAACGTTGGGGCCGACCGGGGAGCTGTTTTTT; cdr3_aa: CASSLTLGPTGELFF
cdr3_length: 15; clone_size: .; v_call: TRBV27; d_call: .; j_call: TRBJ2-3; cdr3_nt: TGTGCCAGCAGTTTATCCATGTCCCTAGGAGATACGCAGTATTTT; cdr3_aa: CASSLSMSLGDTQYF
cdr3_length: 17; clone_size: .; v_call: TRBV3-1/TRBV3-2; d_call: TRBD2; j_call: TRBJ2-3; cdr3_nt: TGTGCCAGCAGCCCCGGACTAGCGGGAGGAATGTCAGATACGCAGTATTTT; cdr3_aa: CASSPGLAGGMSDTQYF
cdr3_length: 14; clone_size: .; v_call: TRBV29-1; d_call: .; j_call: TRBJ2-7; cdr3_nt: TGCAGCGTTGATCCAGGCGCAGTCTCCTACGAGCAGTACTTC; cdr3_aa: CSVDPGAVSYEQYF
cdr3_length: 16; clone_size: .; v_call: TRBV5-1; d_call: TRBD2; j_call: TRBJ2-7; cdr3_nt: TGCGCCAGCAGCGTAACCGGGACTAGCGGGAGGACCGAGCAGTACTTC; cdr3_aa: CASSVTGTSGRTEQYF
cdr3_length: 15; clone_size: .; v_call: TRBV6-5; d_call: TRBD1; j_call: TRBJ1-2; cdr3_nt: TGTGCCAGCAGTTACAAGGGGGCGCAGCGTTATGGCTACACCTTC; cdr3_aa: CASSYKGAQRYGYTF
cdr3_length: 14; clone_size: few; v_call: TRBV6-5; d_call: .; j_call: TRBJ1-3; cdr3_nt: TGTGCCAGCAGCAGGGCGAGCTCTGGAAACACCATATATTTT; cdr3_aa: CASSRASSGNTIYF
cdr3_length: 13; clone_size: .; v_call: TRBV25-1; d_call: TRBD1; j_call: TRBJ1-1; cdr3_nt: TGTGCCAGCCTGGGACAGTTTAACACTGAAGCTTTCTTT; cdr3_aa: CASLGQFNTEAFF
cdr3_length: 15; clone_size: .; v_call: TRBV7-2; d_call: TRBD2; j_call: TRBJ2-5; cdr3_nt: TGTGCCAGCAGCCCCATAGCGGGAGTGGCAGAGACCCAGTACTTC; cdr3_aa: CASSPIAGVAETQYF
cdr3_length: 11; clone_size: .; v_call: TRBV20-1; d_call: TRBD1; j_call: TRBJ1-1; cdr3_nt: TGCAGTGTGGACAGGGACCCGGAAGCTTTCTTT; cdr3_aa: CSVDRDPEAFF
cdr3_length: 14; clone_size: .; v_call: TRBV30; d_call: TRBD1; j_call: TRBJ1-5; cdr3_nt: TGTGCCTGGAGGGACAGGAAAAGCAATCAGCCCCAGCATTTT; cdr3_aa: CAWRDRKSNQPQHF
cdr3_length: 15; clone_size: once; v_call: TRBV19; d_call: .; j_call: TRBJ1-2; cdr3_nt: TGTGCCAGTAGTATAAACCCCTCGAGGCACTATGGCTACACCTTC; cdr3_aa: CASSINPSRHYGYTF
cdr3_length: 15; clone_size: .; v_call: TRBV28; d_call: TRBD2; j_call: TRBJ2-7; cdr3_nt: TGTGCCAGCAGTTTGGGGACTAGCGGGAGAGCTGAGCAGTACTTC; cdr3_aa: CASSLGTSGRAEQYF
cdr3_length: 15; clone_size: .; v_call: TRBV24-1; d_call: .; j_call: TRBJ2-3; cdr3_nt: TGTGCCACCAGTGATGCCAGTACCCTCACAGATACGCAGTATTTT; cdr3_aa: CATSDASTLTDTQYF
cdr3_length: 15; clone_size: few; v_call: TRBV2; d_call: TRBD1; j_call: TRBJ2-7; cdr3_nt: TGTGCCAGCAGAGATAGGACAGGGGGGTTTCGGGAGCAGTACTTC; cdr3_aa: CASRDRTGGFREQYF
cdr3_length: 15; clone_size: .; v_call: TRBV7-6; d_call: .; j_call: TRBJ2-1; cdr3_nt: TGTGCCAGCAGCCCTCAGGGATCGTTTGGCAATGAGCAGTTCTTC; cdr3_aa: CASSPQGSFGNEQFF
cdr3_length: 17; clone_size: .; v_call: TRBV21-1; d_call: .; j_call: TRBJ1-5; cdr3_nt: TGTGCCAGCAGCCGAAGGGGGCAGCTAGACAGCAATCAGCCCCAGCATTTT; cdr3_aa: CASSRRGQLDSNQPQHF
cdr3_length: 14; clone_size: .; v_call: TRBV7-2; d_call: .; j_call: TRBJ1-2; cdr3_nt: TGTGCCAGCAGCCCCCGGCCCGGAGCCTATGGCTACACCTTC; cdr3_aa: CASSPRPGAYGYTF
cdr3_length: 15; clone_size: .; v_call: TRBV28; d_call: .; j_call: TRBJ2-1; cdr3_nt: TGTGCCAGCAGTCCCCCCGTTTACACCGGGGGTGAGCAGTTCTTC; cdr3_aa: CASSPPVYTGGEQFF
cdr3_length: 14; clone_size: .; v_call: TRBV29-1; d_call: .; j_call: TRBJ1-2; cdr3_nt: TGCAGCGTTGAGGTTAAAGGTGGAGGCTATGGCTACACCTTC; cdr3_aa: CSVEVKGGGYGYTF
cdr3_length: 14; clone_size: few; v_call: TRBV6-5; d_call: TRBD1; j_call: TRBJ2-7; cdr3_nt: TGTGCCAGCAATCTGGACAGGGCGACCTACGAGCAGTACTTC; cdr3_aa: CASNLDRATYEQYF